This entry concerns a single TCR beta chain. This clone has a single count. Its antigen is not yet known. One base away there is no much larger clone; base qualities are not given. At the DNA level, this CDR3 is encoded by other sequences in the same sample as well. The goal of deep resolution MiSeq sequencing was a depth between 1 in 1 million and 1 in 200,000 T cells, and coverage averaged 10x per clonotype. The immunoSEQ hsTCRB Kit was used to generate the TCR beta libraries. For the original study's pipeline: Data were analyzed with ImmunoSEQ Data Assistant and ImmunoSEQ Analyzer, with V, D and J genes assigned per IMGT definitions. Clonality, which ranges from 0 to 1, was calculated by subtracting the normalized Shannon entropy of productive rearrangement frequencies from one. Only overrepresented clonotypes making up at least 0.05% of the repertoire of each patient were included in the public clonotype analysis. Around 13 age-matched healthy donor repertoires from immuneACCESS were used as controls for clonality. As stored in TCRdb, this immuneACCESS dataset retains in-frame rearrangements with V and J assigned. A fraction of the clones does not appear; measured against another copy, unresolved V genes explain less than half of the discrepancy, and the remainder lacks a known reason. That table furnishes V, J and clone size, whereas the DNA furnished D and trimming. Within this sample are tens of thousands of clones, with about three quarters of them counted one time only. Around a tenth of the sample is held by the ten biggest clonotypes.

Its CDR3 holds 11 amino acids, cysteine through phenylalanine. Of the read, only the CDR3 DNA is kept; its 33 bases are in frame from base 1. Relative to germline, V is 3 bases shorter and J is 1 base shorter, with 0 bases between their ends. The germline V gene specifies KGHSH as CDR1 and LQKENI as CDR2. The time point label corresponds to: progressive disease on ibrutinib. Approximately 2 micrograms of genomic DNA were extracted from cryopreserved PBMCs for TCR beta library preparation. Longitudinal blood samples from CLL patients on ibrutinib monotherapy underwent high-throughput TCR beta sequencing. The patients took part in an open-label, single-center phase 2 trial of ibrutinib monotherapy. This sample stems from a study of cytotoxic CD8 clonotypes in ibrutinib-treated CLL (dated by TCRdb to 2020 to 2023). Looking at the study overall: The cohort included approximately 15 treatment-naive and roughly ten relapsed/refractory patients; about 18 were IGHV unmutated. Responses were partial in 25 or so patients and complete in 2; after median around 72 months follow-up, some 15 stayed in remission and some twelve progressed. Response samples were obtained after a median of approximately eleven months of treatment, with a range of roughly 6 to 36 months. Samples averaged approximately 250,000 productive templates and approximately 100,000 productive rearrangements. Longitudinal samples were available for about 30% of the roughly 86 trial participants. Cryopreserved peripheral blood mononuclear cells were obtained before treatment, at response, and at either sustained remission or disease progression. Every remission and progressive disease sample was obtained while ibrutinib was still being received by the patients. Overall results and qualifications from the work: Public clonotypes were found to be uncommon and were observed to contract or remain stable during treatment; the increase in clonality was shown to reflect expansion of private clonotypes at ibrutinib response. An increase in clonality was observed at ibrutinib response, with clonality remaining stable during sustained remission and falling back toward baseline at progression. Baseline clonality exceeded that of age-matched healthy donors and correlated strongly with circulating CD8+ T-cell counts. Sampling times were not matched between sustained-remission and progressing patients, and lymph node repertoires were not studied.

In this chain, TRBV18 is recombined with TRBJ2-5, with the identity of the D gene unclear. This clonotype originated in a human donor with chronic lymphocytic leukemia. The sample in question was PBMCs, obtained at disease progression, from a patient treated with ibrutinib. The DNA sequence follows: TGTGCCAGCTCACCCCAAGAGACCCAGTACTTC. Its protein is CASSPQETQYF. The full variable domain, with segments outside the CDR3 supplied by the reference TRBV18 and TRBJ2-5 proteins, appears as NAGVMQNPRHLVRRRGQEARLRCSPMKGHSHVYWYRQLPEEGLKFMVYLQKENIIDESGMPKERFSAEFPKEGPSILRIQQVVRGDSAAYFCASSPQETQYFGPGTRLLVL.